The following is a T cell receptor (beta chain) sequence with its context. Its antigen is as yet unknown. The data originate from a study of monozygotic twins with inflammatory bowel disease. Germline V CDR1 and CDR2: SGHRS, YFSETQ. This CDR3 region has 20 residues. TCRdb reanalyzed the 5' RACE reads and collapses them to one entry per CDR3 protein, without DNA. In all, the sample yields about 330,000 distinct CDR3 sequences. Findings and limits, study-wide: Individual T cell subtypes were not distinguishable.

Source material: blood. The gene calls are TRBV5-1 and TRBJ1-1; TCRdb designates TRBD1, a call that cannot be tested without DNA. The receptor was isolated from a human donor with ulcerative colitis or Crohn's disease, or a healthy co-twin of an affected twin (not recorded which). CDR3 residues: CASSQTMKIYGGTTNTEAFF. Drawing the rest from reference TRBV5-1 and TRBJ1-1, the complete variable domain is KAGVTQTPRYLIKTRGQQVTLSCSPISGHRSVSWYQQTPGQGLQFLFEYFSETQRNKGNFPGRFSGRQFSNSRSEMNVSTLELGDSALYLCASSQTMKIYGGTTNTEAFFGQGTRLTVV.